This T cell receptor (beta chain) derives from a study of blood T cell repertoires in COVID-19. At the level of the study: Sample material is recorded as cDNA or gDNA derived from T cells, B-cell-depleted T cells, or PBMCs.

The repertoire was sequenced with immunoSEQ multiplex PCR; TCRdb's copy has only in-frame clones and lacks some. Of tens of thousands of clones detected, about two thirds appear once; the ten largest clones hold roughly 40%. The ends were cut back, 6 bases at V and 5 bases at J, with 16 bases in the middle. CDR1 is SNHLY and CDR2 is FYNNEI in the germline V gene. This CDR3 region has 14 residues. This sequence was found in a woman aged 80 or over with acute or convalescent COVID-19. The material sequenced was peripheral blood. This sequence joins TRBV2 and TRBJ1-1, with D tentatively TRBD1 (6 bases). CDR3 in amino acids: CASRKGGARTEAFF. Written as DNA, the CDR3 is TGTGCCAGCAGAAAAGGGGGGGCGCGGACTGAAGCTTTCTTT.